This TCR beta chain originates from a study of cytomegalovirus exposure and HLA in healthy donors. Study background: Roughly 85 million unique TCRs from HLA-typed donors were held in an early release of data.

Points from the study as a whole: Later analysis identified a missense DCLRE1C variant that was linked to TCR beta V- and J-gene trimming. On later analysis, the bulk of CMV-associated TCR beta chains appeared to be HLA-restricted. A later analysis associated 15,000 or so TCR beta sequences with HLA alleles at a 0.05 false discovery rate.

This clone was recorded once. The target antigen is unknown. A multiplex PCR was run with 60 Vbeta primers and 13 Jbeta primers. The assay was immunoSEQ multiplex PCR, and TCRdb's table has in-frame clones only and misses some. The data show over 150,000 clones, around three quarters seen once. Source material: PBMCs. This clonotype was sampled from a man aged 35 to 55 in good health and CMV-seronegative.

This CDR3 reads CASSPAGTDTQYF. CDR3 bases: TGTGCCAGTAGTCCCGCCGGGACTGATACGCAGTATTTT. The chain combines TRBV19 with TRBJ2-3, with a possible D match to TRBD2 (6 bases). This CDR3 region has 13 residues. Germline assignment: CDR1 LNHDA and CDR2 SQIVND (reference sequence). V lost 5 bases, J lost 6 bases, and 12 bases lay in between.